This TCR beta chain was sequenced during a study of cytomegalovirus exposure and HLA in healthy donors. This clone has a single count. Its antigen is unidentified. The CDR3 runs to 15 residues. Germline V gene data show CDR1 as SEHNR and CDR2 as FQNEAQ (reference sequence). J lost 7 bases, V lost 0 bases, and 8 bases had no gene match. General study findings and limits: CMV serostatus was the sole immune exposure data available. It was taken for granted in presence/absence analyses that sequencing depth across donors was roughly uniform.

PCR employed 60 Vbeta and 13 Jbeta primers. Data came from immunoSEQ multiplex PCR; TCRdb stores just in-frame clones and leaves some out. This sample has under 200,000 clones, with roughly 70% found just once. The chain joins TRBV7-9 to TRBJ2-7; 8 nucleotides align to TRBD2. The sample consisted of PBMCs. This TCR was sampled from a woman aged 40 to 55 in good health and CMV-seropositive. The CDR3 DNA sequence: TGTGCCAGCAGCTTAGCCCCGGGGGGGGGCGGAGAGCAGTACTTC. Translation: CASSLAPGGGGEQYF. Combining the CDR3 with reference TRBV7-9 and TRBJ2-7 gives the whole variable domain DTGVSQNPRHKITKRGQNVTFRCDPISEHNRLYWYRQTLGQGPEFLTYFQNEAQLEKSRLLSDRFSAERPKGSFSTLEIQRTEQGDSAMYLCASSLAPGGGGEQYFGPGTRLTVT.